The next 7 T cell receptor beta chains were all read from a single sample in a study of blood T cell repertoires in COVID-19. TCRdb's copy holds only in-frame clones and misses some; the assay was immunoSEQ multiplex PCR. The table records under 75,000 clones, around 85% of them present only once. The specimen was peripheral blood. The source is a woman between 70 and 85 years old with acute or convalescent COVID-19.

The V and J genes are TRBV2 and TRBJ2-7, with 8 bases identical to TRBD1. The ends lost 1 base at V and 2 bases at J; junction bases unmatched: 16. Germline V gene lookup returns CDR1 SNHLY and CDR2 FYNNEI. The CDR3 runs 19 residues. The CDR3 nucleotides read TGTGCCAGCAGTGAAGGGCGGTACCAGGGTTCAGGGGGCCCCTACGAGCAGTACTTC. As protein: CASSEGRYQGSGGPYEQYF. The whole variable domain, remainder taken from reference TRBV2 and TRBJ2-7, is EPEVTQTPSHQVTQMGQEVILRCVPISNHLYFYWYRQILGQKVEFLVSFYNNEISEKSEIFDDQFSVERPDGSNFTLKIRSTKLEDSAMYFCASSEGRYQGSGGPYEQYFGPGTRLTVT.

In nucleotides, the CDR3 is TGTGCCAGCAGCCAAGGGCCGGCGGGGGGTACACTGAGGGGTGAGCAGTTCTTC. It yields the protein CASSQGPAGGTLRGEQFF. The V call is TRBV3-1 (or the pseudogene TRBV3-2), the J call TRBJ2-1, with 8 nucleotides matching TRBD2. Trimming at V came to 1 base and at J to 9 bases, leaving 17 bases not matched to a gene. The germline CDR1 and CDR2 sequences are LGHDT and YNNKEL (reference sequence). The length of the CDR3 is 18 residues.

This clone was recorded once. V and J are TRBV5-6 and TRBJ2-5; unclear D gene. This CDR3 contains 13 residues. Germline CDR1 is SGHDT and CDR2 is YYEEEE. Trimming shortened V by 4 bases and J by 3 bases, and 10 bases separated the two germline ends. In DNA form, the CDR3 reads TGTGCCAGCAGCCCCGTACGGGAAGAGACCCAGTACTTC. This encodes CASSPVREETQYF.

The rearrangement links TRBV25-1 to TRBJ1-2; 9 bases align to TRBD1. The length of the CDR3 is 17 residues. V lost 5 bases and J lost 0; bases outside the gene matches: 10. Per the germline V gene, CDR1 is MGHDK and CDR2 is SYGVNS. The CDR3 loop is CASSQPGTGLSNYGYTF. The CDR3 DNA follows: TGTGCCAGCAGTCAACCCGGGACAGGGCTTTCTAACTATGGCTACACCTTC.

V gene TRBV24-1 combines with J gene TRBJ2-1, with TRBD1 as a possible D gene (6 bases). V was clipped by 3 bases and J by 5 bases, with 16 bases between them. Germline values: CDR1 KGHDR, CDR2 SFDVKD. CDR3 length equals 16 residues. The CDR3 region is CATSDTGPANHNEQFF. For the CDR3, the DNA is TGTGCCACCAGTGATACAGGGCCAGCTAATCACAATGAGCAGTTCTTC.

V gene TRBV5-4 combines with J gene TRBJ1-3, with 8 bases lining up with TRBD1. The CDR3 is 17 residues long. Germline loops: CDR1 SGHNT, CDR2 YYREEE (reference sequence). J gave up 0 bases and V 4 bases, and 9 bases lay outside the gene matches. Here the CDR3 reads CASSPPDRGSSGNTIYF. DNA for the CDR3: TGTGCCAGCAGCCCCCCAGACAGGGGTAGCTCTGGAAACACCATATATTTT.

This clone was seen only once. The gene calls are TRBV19 and TRBJ2-3, with TRBD2 matching 12 bases. This CDR3 comprises 19 residues. J was trimmed by 2 bases and V by 4 bases; bases with no gene match: 13. Germline CDR1 reads LNHDA; CDR2 reads SQIVND (reference sequence). CDR3 loop: CASSSRPISSGGATDTQYF. Written as DNA, the CDR3 is TGTGCCAGTAGTAGCCGACCCATTTCTAGCGGGGGGGCCACAGATACGCAGTATTTT.